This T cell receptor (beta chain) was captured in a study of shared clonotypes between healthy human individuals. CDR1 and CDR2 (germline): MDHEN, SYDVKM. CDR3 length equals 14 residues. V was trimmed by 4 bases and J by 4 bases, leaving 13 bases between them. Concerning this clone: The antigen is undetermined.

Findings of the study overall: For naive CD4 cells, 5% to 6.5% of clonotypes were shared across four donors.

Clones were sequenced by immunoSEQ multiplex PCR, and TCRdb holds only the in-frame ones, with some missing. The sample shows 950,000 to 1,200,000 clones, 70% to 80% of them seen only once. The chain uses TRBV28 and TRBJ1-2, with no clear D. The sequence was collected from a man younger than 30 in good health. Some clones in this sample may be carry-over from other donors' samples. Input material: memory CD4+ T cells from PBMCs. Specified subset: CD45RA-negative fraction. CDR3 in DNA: TGTGCCAGCAGTTCCGAGGGCATAACCTATGGCTACACCTTC. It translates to CASSSEGITYGYTF.